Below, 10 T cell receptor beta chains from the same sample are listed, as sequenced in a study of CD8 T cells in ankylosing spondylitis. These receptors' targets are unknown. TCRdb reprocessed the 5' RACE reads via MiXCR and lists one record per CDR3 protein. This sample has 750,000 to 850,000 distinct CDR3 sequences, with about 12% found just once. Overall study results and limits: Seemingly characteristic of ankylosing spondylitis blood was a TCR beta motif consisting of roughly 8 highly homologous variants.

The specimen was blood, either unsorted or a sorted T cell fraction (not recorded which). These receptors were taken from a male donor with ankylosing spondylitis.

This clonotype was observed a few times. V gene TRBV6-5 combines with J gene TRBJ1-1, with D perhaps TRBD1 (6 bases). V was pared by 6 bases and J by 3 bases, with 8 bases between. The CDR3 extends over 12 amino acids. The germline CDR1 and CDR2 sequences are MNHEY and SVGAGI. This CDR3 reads CASRDSYTEAFF. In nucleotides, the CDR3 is TGTGCCAGCAGGGACAGCTACACTGAAGCTTTCTTT.

CDR3 loop: CASSRGLAGGLPGELFF. DNA of the CDR3: TGCGCCAGCAGCCGGGGACTAGCGGGGGGGCTCCCCGGGGAGCTGTTTTTT. The rearrangement joins TRBV5-1 to TRBJ2-2; 16 bases fit TRBD2. Trimming cost V 4 bases and J 6 bases; bases outside gene matches: 6. CDR3 length equals 17 residues. Germline CDR1 reads SGHRS; CDR2 reads YFSETQ.

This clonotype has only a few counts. CDR3 protein: CASSRPPDTVYEQYF. The CDR3, as DNA: TGTGCCAGCAGCCGACCCCCGGACACCGTCTACGAGCAGTACTTC. V usage is TRBV5-8 and J usage is TRBJ2-7; D is possibly TRBD1 (5 bases). CDR1 is SGHTS, CDR2 YDEGEE, per germline. V dropped 4 bases and J dropped 3 bases, with 17 bases sitting between them. The CDR3 has 15 residues.

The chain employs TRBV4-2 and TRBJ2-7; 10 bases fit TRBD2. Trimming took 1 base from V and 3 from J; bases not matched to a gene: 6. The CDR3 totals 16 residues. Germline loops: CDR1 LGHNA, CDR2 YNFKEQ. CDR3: CASSQGRSGRDYEQYF. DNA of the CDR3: TGTGCCAGCAGCCAAGGTCGCAGCGGGAGGGACTACGAGCAGTACTTC.

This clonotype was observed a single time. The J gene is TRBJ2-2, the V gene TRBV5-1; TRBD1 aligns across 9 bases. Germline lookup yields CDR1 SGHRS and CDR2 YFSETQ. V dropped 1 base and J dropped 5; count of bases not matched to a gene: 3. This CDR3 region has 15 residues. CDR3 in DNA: TGCGCCAGCAGCTTGTACGACAGGGGGACCGGGGAGCTGTTTTTT. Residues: CASSLYDRGTGELFF.

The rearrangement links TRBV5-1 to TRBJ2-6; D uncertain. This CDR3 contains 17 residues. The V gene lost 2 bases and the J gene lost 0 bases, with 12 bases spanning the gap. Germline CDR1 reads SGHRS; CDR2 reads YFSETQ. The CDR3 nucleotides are TGCGCCAGCAGCTTAGCTCCGATTAGCTCTGGGGCCAACGTCCTGACTTTC. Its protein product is CASSLAPISSGANVLTF.

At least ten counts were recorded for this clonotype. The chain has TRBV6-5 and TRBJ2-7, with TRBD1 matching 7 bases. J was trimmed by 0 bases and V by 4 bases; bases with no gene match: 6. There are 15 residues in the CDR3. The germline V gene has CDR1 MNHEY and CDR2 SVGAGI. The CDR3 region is CASSSRQGRSYEQYF. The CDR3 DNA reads TGTGCCAGCAGTTCCCGACAGGGCCGCTCCTACGAGCAGTACTTC.

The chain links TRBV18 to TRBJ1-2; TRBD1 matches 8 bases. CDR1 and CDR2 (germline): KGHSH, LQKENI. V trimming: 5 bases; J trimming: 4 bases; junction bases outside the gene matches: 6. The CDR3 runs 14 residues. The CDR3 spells CASSSDREGYGYTF. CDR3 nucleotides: TGTGCCAGCTCATCGGACAGGGAGGGCTATGGCTACACCTTC.

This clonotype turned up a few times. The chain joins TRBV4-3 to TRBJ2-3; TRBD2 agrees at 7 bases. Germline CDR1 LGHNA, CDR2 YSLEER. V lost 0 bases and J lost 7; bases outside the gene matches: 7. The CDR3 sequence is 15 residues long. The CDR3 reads CASSQDHPGGYTQYF. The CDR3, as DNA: TGCGCCAGCAGCCAAGATCATCCCGGGGGGTATACGCAGTATTTT.

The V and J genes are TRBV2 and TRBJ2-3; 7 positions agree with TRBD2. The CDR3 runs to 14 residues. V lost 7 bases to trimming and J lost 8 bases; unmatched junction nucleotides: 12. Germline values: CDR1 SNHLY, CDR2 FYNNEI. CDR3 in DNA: TGTGCCAGCACCGGGATCCCTTCGGGAGGTACGCAGTATTTT. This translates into CASTGIPSGGTQYF.